The entry below gives a single T cell receptor beta chain sequence along with its context. The record originates from a study of T cells in Graves' hyperthyroidism and ophthalmopathy. Amplified TCR beta CDR3 regions derived from RNA transcripts. Using the HTBI primer set, a first-round RT-PCR was run on the TCR CDR3. TCRdb passed the multiplex PCR reads through MiXCR, listing each CDR3 protein once. The table has over 350,000 distinct CDR3 sequences, over 12% seen once; the top ten hold 25% to 30%. Trimming removed 0 bases at V and 0 bases at J, with 15 bases between. The CDR3 contains 17 residues. CDR1 and CDR2 from the germline V gene are MGHRA and YSYEKL. Active moderate-to-severe ophthalmopathy, Clinical Activity Score at least 3, NOSPECS at least 4, under 3 months' duration. Exclusion of patients followed from uncontrolled infection, other autoimmune disease, pregnancy or lactation.

This chain joins TRBV4-1 and TRBJ2-7; D may be TRBD1 (6 bases). This TCR was recovered from a man aged 50 or older with Graves' ophthalmopathy. Sequenced input: blood. The CDR3 loop is CASSQDSRQALSYEQYF. CDR3 nucleotides: TGCGCCAGCAGCCAAGACAGCAGACAGGCCCTCTCCTACGAGCAGTACTTC.